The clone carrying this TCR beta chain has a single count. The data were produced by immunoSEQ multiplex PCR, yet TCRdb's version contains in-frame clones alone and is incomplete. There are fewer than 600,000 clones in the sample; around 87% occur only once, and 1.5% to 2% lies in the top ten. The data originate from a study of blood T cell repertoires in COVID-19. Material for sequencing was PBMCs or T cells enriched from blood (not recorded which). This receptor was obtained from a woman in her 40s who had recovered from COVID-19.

The CDR3 sequence: CASSPTLPTGGGYTF. CDR3 bases: TGCGCCAGCAGCCCCACCTTACCGACAGGGGGCGGCTACACCTTC. This rearrangement joins TRBV5-1 to TRBJ1-2; 10 nucleotides align to TRBD1. The V gene's germline CDR1 is SGHRS and CDR2 YFSETQ. Germline trimming cut 4 bases from V and 8 bases from J; bases unmatched to any gene: 11. The CDR3 sequence is 15 residues long.